This T cell receptor beta chain comes out of a study of OX40 agonist ivuxolimab in advanced cancers. The wider study: Hepatocellular carcinoma, melanoma, renal cell or head and neck cancer was diagnosed in the dose-escalation patients.

Germline V lookup: CDR1 LNHDA, CDR2 SQIVND (reference sequence). V was pared by 5 bases and J by 6 bases, with 17 bases between. The CDR3 contains 15 residues. Assay used: immunoSEQ multiplex PCR; TCRdb lists only in-frame clones, some missing. Here the sample spans some 87,000 clones, around 90% being singletons. A word on this clone: As yet, its antigen is unknown.

Study observations and caveats: Expanded clones were, on average, more numerous among CD8+ T cells than CD4+. Certain nonresponding patients likewise had low normalized T-cell clonal expansion.

This specimen was CD4+ or CD8+ T cells sorted from blood, taken in a trial of the OX40 agonist ivuxolimab. This TCR came from an adult with an advanced solid tumor such as melanoma, head and neck, liver or kidney cancer. This rearrangement joins TRBV19 to TRBJ1-5; the D gene is possibly TRBD1 (5 bases). The CDR3 loop is CASSPRPGDLQPQHF. In DNA, the CDR3 is TGTGCCAGTAGTCCTCGTCCGGGGGACCTTCAGCCCCAGCATTTT. The variable domain in full, completed from reference TRBV19 and TRBJ1-5, reads DGGITQSPKYLFRKEGQNVTLSCEQNLNHDAMYWYRQDPGQGLRLIYYSQIVNDFQKGDIAEGYSVSREKKESFPLTVTSAQKNPTAFYLCASSPRPGDLQPQHFGDGTRLSIL.